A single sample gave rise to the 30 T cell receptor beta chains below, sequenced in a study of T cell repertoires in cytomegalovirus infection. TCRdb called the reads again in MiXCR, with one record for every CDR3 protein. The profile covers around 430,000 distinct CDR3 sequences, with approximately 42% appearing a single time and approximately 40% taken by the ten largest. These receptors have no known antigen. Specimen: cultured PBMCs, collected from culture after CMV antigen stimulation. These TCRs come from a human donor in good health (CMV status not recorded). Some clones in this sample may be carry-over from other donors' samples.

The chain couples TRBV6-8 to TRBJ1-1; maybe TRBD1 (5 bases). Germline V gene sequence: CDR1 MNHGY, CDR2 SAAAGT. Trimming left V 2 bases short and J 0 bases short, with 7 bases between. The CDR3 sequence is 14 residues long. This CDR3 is CASSYAGLNTEAFF. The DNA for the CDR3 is TGTGCCAGCAGTTACGCAGGGCTGAACACTGAAGCTTTCTTT.

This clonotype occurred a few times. The CDR3 nucleotides read TGTGCCAGCAGCCAATCTCGAAACAGGGTAGGAAGTGGCTACACCTTC. Its protein product is CASSQSRNRVGSGYTF. The chain links TRBV7-9 to TRBJ1-2, with D perhaps TRBD1 (6 bases). V lost 5 bases to trimming and J lost 7 bases, with 23 bases between them. The germline V gene encodes CDR1 SEHNR and CDR2 FQNEAQ (reference sequence). The CDR3 spans 16 residues.

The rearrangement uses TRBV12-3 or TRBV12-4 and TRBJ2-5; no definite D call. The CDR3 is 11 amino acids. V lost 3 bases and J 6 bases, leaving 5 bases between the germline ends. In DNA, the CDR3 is TGTGCCAGCAGTTTTTCCAAGACCCAGTACTTC. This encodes CASSFSKTQYF.

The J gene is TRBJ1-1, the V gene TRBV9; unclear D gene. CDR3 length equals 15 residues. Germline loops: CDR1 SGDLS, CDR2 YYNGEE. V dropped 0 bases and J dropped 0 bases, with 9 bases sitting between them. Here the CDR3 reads CASSVGGRLNTEAFF. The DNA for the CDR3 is TGTGCCAGCAGCGTAGGTGGCAGATTGAACACTGAAGCTTTCTTT.

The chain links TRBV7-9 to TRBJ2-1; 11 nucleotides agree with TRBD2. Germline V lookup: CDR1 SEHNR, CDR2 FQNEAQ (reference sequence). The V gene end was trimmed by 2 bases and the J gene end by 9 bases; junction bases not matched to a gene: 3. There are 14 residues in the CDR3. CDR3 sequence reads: CASSLSTSGAEQFF. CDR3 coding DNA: TGTGCCAGCAGCTTATCGACTAGCGGGGCTGAGCAGTTCTTC.

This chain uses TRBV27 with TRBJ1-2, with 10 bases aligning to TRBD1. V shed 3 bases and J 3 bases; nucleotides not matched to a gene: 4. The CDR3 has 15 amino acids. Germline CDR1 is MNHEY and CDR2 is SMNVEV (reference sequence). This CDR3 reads CASSLTGGRYYGYTF. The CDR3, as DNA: TGTGCCAGCAGTTTGACAGGGGGCAGATACTATGGCTACACCTTC.

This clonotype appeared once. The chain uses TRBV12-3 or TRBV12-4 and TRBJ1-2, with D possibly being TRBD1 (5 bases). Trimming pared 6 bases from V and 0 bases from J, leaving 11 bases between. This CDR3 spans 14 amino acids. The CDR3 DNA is TGTGCCAGCAGGTCTCAAGGGGCTAACTATGGCTACACCTTC. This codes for CASRSQGANYGYTF.

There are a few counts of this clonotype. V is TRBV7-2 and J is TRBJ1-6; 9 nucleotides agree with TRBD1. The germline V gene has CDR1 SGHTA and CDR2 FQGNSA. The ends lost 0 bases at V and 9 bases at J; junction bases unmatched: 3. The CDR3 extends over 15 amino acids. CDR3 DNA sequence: TGTGCCAGCAGCTTAGCAAAGACAGGGGGTTCACCCCTCCACTTT. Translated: CASSLAKTGGSPLHF.

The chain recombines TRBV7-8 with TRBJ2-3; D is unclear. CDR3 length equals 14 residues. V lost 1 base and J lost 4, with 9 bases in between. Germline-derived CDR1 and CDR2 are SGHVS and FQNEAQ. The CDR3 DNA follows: TGTGCCAGCAGCTTAGTGTTACCCGCAGATACGCAGTATTTT. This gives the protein CASSLVLPADTQYF.

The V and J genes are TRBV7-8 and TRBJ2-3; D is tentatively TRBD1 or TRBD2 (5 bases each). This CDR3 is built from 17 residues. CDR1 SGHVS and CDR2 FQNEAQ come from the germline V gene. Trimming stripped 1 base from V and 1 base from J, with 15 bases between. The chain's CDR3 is CASSLVQGARGTDTQYF. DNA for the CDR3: TGTGCCAGCAGCTTAGTTCAGGGCGCGAGGGGCACAGATACGCAGTATTTT.

CDR3 loop: CASSQDARSSYEQYF. The CDR3 DNA reads as TGCGCCAGCAGCCAAGACGCCAGGAGCTCCTACGAGCAGTACTTC. The chain uses TRBV4-1 and TRBJ2-7, with D unresolved. The germline gives CDR1 MGHRA, CDR2 YSYEKL. V lost 0 bases, J lost 0 bases, and 9 bases lay in between. This CDR3 region has 15 residues.

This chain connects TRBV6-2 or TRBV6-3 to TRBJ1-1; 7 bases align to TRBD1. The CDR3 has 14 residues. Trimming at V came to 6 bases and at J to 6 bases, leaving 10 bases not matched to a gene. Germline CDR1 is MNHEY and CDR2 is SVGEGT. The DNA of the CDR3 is TGTGCCAGCAGAGGCGGCAGGGGGTATGCTGAAGCTTTCTTT. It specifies CASRGGRGYAEAFF.

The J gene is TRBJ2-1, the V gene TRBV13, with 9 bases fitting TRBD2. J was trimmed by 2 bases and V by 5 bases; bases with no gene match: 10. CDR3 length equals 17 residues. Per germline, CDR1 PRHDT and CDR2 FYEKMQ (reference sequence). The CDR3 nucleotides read TGTGCCAGCAGCCATGCCCAGAGCGGGGGGACCTACAATGAGCAGTTCTTC. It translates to CASSHAQSGGTYNEQFF.

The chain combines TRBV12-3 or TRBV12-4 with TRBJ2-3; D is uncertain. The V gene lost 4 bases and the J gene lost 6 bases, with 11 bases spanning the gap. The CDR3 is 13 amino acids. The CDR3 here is CASSWGADDTQYF. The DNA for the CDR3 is TGTGCCAGCAGTTGGGGTGCGGACGATACGCAGTATTTT.

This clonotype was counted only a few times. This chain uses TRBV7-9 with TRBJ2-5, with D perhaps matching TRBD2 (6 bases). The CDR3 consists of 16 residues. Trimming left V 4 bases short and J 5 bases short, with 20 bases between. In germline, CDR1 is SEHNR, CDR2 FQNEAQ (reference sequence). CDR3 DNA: TGTGCCAGCAGCTCCGCCGTTGGGACTGGAGGGGAGACCCAGTACTTC. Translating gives CASSSAVGTGGETQYF.

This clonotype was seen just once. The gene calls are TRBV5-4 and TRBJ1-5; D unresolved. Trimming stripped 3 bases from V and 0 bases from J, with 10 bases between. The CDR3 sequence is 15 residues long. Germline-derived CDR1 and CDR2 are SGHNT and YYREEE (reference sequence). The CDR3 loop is CASSYGGNSNQPQHF. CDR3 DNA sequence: TGTGCCAGCAGCTATGGTGGAAATAGCAATCAGCCCCAGCATTTT.

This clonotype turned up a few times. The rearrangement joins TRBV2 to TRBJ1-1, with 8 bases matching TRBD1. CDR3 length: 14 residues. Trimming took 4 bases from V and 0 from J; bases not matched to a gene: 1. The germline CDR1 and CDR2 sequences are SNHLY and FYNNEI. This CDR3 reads CASSVRGLNTEAFF. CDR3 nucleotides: TGTGCCAGCAGTGTCAGGGGGCTGAACACTGAAGCTTTCTTT.

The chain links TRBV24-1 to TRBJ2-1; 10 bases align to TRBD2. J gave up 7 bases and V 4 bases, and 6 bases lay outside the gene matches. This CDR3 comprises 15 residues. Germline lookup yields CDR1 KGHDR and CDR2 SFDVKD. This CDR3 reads CATSDPGLASNEQFF. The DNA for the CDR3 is TGTGCCACCAGTGACCCGGGACTAGCGTCGAATGAGCAGTTCTTC.

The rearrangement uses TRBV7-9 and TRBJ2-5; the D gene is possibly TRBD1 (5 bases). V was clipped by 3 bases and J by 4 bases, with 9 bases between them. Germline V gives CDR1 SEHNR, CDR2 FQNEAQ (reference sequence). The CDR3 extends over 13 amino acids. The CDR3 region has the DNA TGTGCCAGCAGCTTTGTCCAGGGAGAGACCCAGTACTTC. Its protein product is CASSFVQGETQYF.

The CDR3 here is CATSRKDDYGYTF. DNA for the CDR3: TGTGCCACCAGCAGAAAAGACGACTATGGCTACACCTTC. This chain joins TRBV15 and TRBJ1-2; D is unclear. The CDR3 consists of 13 residues. In germline, CDR1 is LNHNV, CDR2 YYDKDF (reference sequence). The V and J ends lost 2 bases and 3 bases respectively, with 7 bases between them.

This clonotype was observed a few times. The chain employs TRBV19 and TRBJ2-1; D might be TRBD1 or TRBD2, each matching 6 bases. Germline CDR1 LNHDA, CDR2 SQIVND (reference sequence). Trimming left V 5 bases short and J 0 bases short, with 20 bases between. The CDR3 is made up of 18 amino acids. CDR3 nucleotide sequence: TGTGCCAGTAGTTTCCAGGGGACTCGGAAAAGCTCCTACAATGAGCAGTTCTTC. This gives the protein CASSFQGTRKSSYNEQFF. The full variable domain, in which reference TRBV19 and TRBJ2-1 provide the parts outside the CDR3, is DGGITQSPKYLFRKEGQNVTLSCEQNLNHDAMYWYRQDPGQGLRLIYYSQIVNDFQKGDIAEGYSVSREKKESFPLTVTSAQKNPTAFYLCASSFQGTRKSSYNEQFFGPGTRLTVL.

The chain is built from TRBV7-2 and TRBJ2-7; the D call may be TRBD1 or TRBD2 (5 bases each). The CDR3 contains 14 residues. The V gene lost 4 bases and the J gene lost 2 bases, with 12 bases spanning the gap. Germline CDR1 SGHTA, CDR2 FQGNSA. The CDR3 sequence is CASSWGLRAYEQYF. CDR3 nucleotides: TGTGCCAGCAGCTGGGGGTTGCGGGCCTACGAGCAGTACTTC. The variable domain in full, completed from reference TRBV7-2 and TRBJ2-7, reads GAGVSQSPSNKVTEKGKDVELRCDPISGHTALYWYRQSLGQGLEFLIYFQGNSAPDKSGLPSDRFSAERTGGSVSTLTIQRTQQEDSAVYLCASSWGLRAYEQYFGPGTRLTVT.

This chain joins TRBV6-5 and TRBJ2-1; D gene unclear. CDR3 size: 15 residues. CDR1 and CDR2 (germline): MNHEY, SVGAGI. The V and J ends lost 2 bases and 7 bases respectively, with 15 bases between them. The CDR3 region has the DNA TGTGCCAGCAGTTACATGATAGGTCCAGGTAATGAGCAGTTCTTC. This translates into CASSYMIGPGNEQFF.

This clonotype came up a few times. CDR3 region: CASSYSSGRGRNYEQYF. The CDR3, as DNA: TGTGCCAGCAGTTACTCGTCAGGCAGGGGGAGAAACTACGAGCAGTACTTC. The rearrangement links TRBV6-2 or TRBV6-3 to TRBJ2-7, with 7 bases aligning to TRBD1. V was clipped by 0 bases and J by 3 bases; unmatched bases: 11. The CDR3 runs to 17 residues. CDR1 is MNHEY and CDR2 is SVGEGT in the germline V gene.

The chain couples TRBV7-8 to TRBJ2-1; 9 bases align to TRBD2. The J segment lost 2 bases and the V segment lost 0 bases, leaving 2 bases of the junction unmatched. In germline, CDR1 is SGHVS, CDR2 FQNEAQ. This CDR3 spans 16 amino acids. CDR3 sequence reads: CASSLARLAAYNEQFF. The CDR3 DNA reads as TGTGCCAGCAGCTTAGCGCGACTAGCGGCCTACAATGAGCAGTTCTTC.

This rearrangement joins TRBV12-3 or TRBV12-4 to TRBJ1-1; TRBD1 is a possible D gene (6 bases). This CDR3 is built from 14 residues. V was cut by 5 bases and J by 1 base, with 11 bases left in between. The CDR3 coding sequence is TGTGCCAGCAGTCAATCGACAGGGAACACTGAAGCTTTCTTT. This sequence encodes CASSQSTGNTEAFF.

The CDR3 here is CASTNFQGAFF. CDR3 DNA sequence: TGTGCCAGCACCAATTTCCAGGGCGCTTTCTTT. J is TRBJ1-1 and V is TRBV27; TRBD1 might be the D (5 bases). V gave up 7 bases and J gave up 11 bases, with 14 bases separating them. The CDR3 runs to 11 residues. Per the germline V gene, CDR1 is MNHEY and CDR2 is SMNVEV (reference sequence).

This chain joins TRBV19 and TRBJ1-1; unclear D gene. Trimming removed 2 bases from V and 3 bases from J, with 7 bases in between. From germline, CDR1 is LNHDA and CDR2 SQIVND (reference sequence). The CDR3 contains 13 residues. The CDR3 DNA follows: TGTGCCAGTAGTATAAGAGCGTACACTGAAGCTTTCTTT. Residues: CASSIRAYTEAFF.

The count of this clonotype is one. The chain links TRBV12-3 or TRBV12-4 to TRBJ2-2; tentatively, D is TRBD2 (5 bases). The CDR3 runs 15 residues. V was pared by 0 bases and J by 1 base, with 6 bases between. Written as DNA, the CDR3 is TGTGCCAGCAGTTTAGCTAGCGTGAACACCGGGGAGCTGTTTTTT. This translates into CASSLASVNTGELFF.

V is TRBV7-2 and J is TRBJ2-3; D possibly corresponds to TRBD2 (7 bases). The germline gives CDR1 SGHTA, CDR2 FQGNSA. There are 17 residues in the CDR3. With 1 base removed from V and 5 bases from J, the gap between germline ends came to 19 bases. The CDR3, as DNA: TGTGCCAGCAGCTTAGTTGCGGGGGCCCCCGGGGGAGATACGCAGTATTTT. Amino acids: CASSLVAGAPGGDTQYF.